This record looks at one T cell receptor (beta chain) sequence and its context. These data originate in a study of OX40 agonist ivuxolimab in advanced cancers. Study background: Two cutaneous melanoma patients and one hepatocellular carcinoma patient, three in all, had partial responses.

Trimming took off 5 bases at V and 4 bases at J, with 16 bases between the two ends. In germline, CDR1 is SEHNR, CDR2 FQNEAQ (reference sequence). The CDR3 is made up of 15 amino acids. Measured with immunoSEQ multiplex PCR; TCRdb has only the in-frame clones, and not every one. The sample consists of over 85,000 clones, around 88% of them appearing once. The TCR comes from an adult with an advanced solid tumor such as melanoma, head and neck, liver or kidney cancer. This rearrangement joins TRBV7-9 to TRBJ2-3; D might be TRBD2 (6 bases). The starting material was CD4+ or CD8+ T cells sorted from blood, obtained in a trial of the OX40 agonist ivuxolimab. The CDR3 region is CASSRLVGVSDTQYF. As DNA, the CDR3 is TGTGCCAGCAGCCGACTAGTGGGGGTCTCAGATACGCAGTATTTT.